The 19 T cell receptor beta chains reported below all come from one sample, sequenced in a study of shared clonotypes between healthy human individuals. Naive-designated CD8 cells lacked CD45RO, were positively enriched for CCR7, and omitted terminally differentiated effector memory CD45RA+ cells. Only in-frame clones appear in the TCRdb table, and some are missing; sequencing was by immunoSEQ multiplex PCR. The sample gives roughly 2 million clones, approximately 94% of which show up once; about 1.1% is in the top ten. Specimen: naive CD8+ T cells sorted from blood. The receptors were sampled from a man aged 18 to 29 in good health.

The CDR3: CASVGGNTIYF. CDR3 DNA sequence: TGTGCCAGTGTGGGAGGAAACACCATATATTTT. The chain uses TRBV27 and TRBJ1-3; no clear D. The CDR3 contains 11 residues. V was cut by 9 bases and J by 4 bases, with 7 bases left in between. Germline assignment: CDR1 MNHEY and CDR2 SMNVEV (reference sequence).

The chain couples TRBV4-1 to TRBJ1-1; D not certain. Germline V gives CDR1 MGHRA, CDR2 YSYEKL. Trimming removed 4 bases from V and 6 bases from J, with 15 bases in between. This CDR3 has 14 amino acids. CDR3 sequence: CASSPSPRAAEAFF. The CDR3 coding sequence is TGCGCCAGCAGCCCGAGTCCCCGGGCGGCTGAAGCTTTCTTT.

Regarding this clone: The junction does not match germline at one end; this may be a read error. This chain joins TRBV7-7 and TRBJ1-1; 9 nucleotides align to TRBD1. This CDR3 region has 18 residues. Germline CDR1 SSHAT, CDR2 FNYEAQ (reference sequence). CDR3 bases: TGTGCTAGCAGCCCCCGGTGGAGTGGACAGGGGCCCAACACTGAAGCTTTCTTT. Translating it yields CASSPRWSGQGPNTEAFF. The whole variable domain, filled in from reference TRBV7-7 and TRBJ1-1, reads GAGVSQSPRYKVTKRGQDVTLRCDPISSHATLYWYQQALGQGPEFLTYFNYEAQPDKSGLPSDRFSAERPEGSISTLTIQRTEQRDSAMYRCASSPRWSGQGPNTEAFFGQGTRLTVV.

J is TRBJ2-1 and V is TRBV5-1; D is perhaps TRBD1 or TRBD2 (6 bases each). V lost 5 bases to trimming and J lost 5 bases, with 23 bases between them. CDR3 length: 17 residues. Germline CDR1 and CDR2: SGHRS and YFSETQ. As DNA, the CDR3 is TGCGCCAGCAGGCAGGAACAGGGAGGCGAGATTAACAATGAGCAGTTCTTC. Amino acid sequence: CASRQEQGGEINNEQFF. Combining the CDR3 with reference TRBV5-1 and TRBJ2-1 gives the whole variable domain KAGVTQTPRYLIKTRGQQVTLSCSPISGHRSVSWYQQTPGQGLQFLFEYFSETQRNKGNFPGRFSGRQFSNSRSEMNVSTLELGDSALYLCASRQEQGGEINNEQFFGPGTRLTVL.

V gene TRBV11-2 combines with J gene TRBJ2-2; D may be TRBD2 (6 bases). Trimming pared 3 bases from V and 8 bases from J, leaving 7 bases between. The CDR3 length is 12 residues. In germline, CDR1 is SGHAT, CDR2 FQNNGV. The CDR3 reads CASSFLAGELFF. CDR3 nucleotides: TGTGCCAGCAGCTTCCTAGCGGGGGAGCTGTTTTTT. Full variable domain (missing parts from reference TRBV11-2 and TRBJ2-2): EAGVAQSPRYKIIEKRQSVAFWCNPISGHATLYWYQQILGQGPKLLIQFQNNGVVDDSQLPKDRFSAERLKGVDSTLKIQPAKLEDSAVYLCASSFLAGELFFGEGSRLTVL.

Remarks on this clone: One junction end does not reproduce the germline sequence, and a read error may be involved. The chain joins TRBV7-9 to TRBJ1-2; D gene uncertain. The CDR3 is 15 residues long. Germline V gene lookup returns CDR1 SEHNR and CDR2 FQNEAQ (reference sequence). The DNA of the CDR3 is TGTGCCAGCAGCCTAGCCGAGGGCCTGGGATTCGGCTACACCTTC. Residues: CASSLAEGLGFGYTF.

This clone was counted once. The J gene is TRBJ1-2, the V gene TRBV5-4; D possibly corresponds to TRBD1 (5 bases). V lost 3 bases, J lost 10 bases, and 13 bases lay in between. From germline, CDR1 is SGHNT and CDR2 YYREEE (reference sequence). The CDR3 is made up of 12 amino acids. CDR3 DNA: TGTGCCAGCAGCTCCGGGACGGGTGACTACACCTTC. Amino acid sequence: CASSSGTGDYTF. Together with reference TRBV5-4 and TRBJ1-2, the CDR3 gives the full variable domain: ETGVTQSPTHLIKTRGQQVTLRCSSQSGHNTVSWYQQALGQGPQFIFQYYREEENGRGNFPPRFSGLQFPNYSSELNVNALELDDSALYLCASSSGTGDYTFGSGTRLTVV.

This chain uses TRBV30 with TRBJ1-4; a weak D match, TRBD1 (6 bases). The CDR3 covers 13 residues. From germline, CDR1 is GTSNPN and CDR2 SVGIG (reference sequence). V lost 4 bases to trimming and J lost 4 bases, with 10 bases between them. The CDR3: CAWNGGLNEKLFF. The CDR3 bases are TGTGCCTGGAACGGGGGGCTTAATGAAAAACTGTTTTTT.

The V and J genes are TRBV4-1 and TRBJ1-1; D is possibly TRBD1 (6 bases). Germline lookup yields CDR1 MGHRA and CDR2 YSYEKL. Deletions cut 3 bases from V and 11 bases from J, with 13 bases between. The CDR3 length is 12 residues. The CDR3 spells CASSHRGQEAFF. Written as DNA, the CDR3 is TGCGCCAGCAGCCACAGGGGCCAGGAGGCTTTCTTT.

V usage is TRBV10-1 and J usage is TRBJ1-1, with D unresolved. Germline loops: CDR1 WNHNN, CDR2 SYGVQD (reference sequence). The CDR3 runs 13 residues. V lost 0 bases to trimming and J lost 3 bases, with 5 bases between them. CDR3 DNA sequence: TGCGCCAGCAGTGAGTCGGCATACACTGAAGCTTTCTTT. This gives the protein CASSESAYTEAFF.

J is TRBJ2-7 and V is TRBV19; the D is unclear. This CDR3 has 14 amino acids. V was trimmed by 8 bases and J by 0 bases, leaving 14 bases between them. CDR1 and CDR2 from the germline V gene are LNHDA and SQIVND (reference sequence). CDR3: CASSSWSSSYEQYF. The DNA of the CDR3 is TGTGCCAGTTCAAGCTGGAGTAGCTCCTACGAGCAGTACTTC.

The table lists this clone with a count of one. The chain uses TRBV5-1 and TRBJ1-2, with 7 positions matching TRBD1. Germline V CDR1 and CDR2: SGHRS, YFSETQ. This CDR3 is 18 amino acids long. The junction had 13 bases not matched to a gene; V was cut back by 2 bases and J by 0 bases. The CDR3 protein is CASSFTAESTGTNYGYTF. For the CDR3, the DNA is TGCGCCAGCAGCTTTACGGCCGAATCGACAGGGACTAACTATGGCTACACCTTC.

The V and J genes are TRBV27 and TRBJ2-3; 7 nucleotides align to TRBD1. Germline V lookup: CDR1 MNHEY, CDR2 SMNVEV (reference sequence). V shed 10 bases, J shed 4 bases, and the junction held 17 bases outside the gene matches. The length of the CDR3 is 16 residues. CDR3 in DNA: TGTGCCACTACCCTAACAGGGGTTTTAGGTGCAGATACGCAGTATTTT. This translates into CATTLTGVLGADTQYF.

The chain carries TRBV7-9 and TRBJ2-7; D is undetermined. Per germline, CDR1 SEHNR and CDR2 FQNEAQ (reference sequence). V was cut by 5 bases and J by 2 bases, with 13 bases left in between. The CDR3 loop spans 14 amino acids. CDR3 in amino acids: CASSTQDPTYEQYF. The CDR3 DNA sequence: TGTGCCAGCAGCACCCAGGATCCTACCTACGAGCAGTACTTC.

Written as DNA, the CDR3 is TGTGCCAGCAGCCTCATAATGGGATCATCTAGCCTATACAATGAGCAGTTCTTC. Protein: CASSLIMGSSSLYNEQFF. This chain uses TRBV7-9 with TRBJ2-1; possible D gene TRBD2, 5 bases. V lost 5 bases to trimming and J lost 4 bases, with 24 bases between them. The CDR3 covers 18 residues. CDR1 and CDR2 from the germline V gene are SEHNR and FQNEAQ (reference sequence).

CDR3 sequence (DNA): TGTGCCAGCAGCTTAACAGGGGCTGGAAACACCATATATTTT. This encodes CASSLTGAGNTIYF. This chain joins TRBV7-9 and TRBJ1-3; 7 bases map to TRBD1. V lost 2 bases to trimming and J lost 2 bases; unmatched junction nucleotides: 0. The CDR3 extends over 14 amino acids. Germline CDR1 is SEHNR and CDR2 is FQNEAQ (reference sequence).

In its sample, this clone was seen once. V usage is TRBV6-6 and J usage is TRBJ1-1; D is unclear. Trimming cost V 4 bases and J 2 bases, with 11 bases left between them. In germline, CDR1 is MNHNY, CDR2 SVGAGI (reference sequence). This CDR3 spans 14 amino acids. The CDR3 DNA follows: TGTGCCAGCAGTTTGGCGACAAGCAACACTGAAGCTTTCTTT. It specifies CASSLATSNTEAFF.

The table lists this clone with many counts. Other DNA sequences in the same sample also yield this CDR3. V usage is TRBV30 and J usage is TRBJ1-5; 8 bases are shared with TRBD1. CDR1 and CDR2 (germline): GTSNPN, SVGIG (reference sequence). Trimming removed 0 bases from V and 6 bases from J; junction bases left unmatched: 7. The CDR3 is made up of 15 amino acids. CDR3 sequence: CAWSVQQGVGQPQHF. The DNA of the CDR3 is TGTGCCTGGAGTGTACAACAGGGGGTCGGTCAGCCCCAGCATTTT.

This rearrangement joins TRBV10-2 to TRBJ2-5; D is unclear. Germline assignment: CDR1 WSHSY and CDR2 SAAADI. Trimming took off 9 bases at V and 5 bases at J, with 13 bases between the two ends. The CDR3 covers 12 residues. Written as DNA, the CDR3 is TGCGCCAGTTCTCTAGTAGAGGAGACCCAGTACTTC. Encoded protein: CASSLVEETQYF.